The clone carrying this T cell receptor beta chain was seen more than once but under ten times. This sample is part of a study of patients and donors after allogeneic stem cell transplantation. The V end lost 3 bases, the J end lost 4 bases, and 9 bases lay between the germline ends. The CDR3 spans 14 residues. Germline CDR1 is MDHEN and CDR2 is SYDVKM. From the RT-PCR reads, TCRdb called clonotypes with MiXCR, one entry per CDR3 protein. This sample has 900,000 to 1,000,000 distinct CDR3 sequences, with about a sixth found just once. The chain employs TRBV28 and TRBJ2-2; D not certain. The material sequenced was blood, either unsorted or a sorted T cell fraction (not recorded which). The origin of this receptor is a human donor who was either an allogeneic HSCT recipient or a stem cell or donor lymphocyte infusion donor (not recorded which). It is not recorded whose cells these are; they may come from a transplant donor. The chain's CDR3 is CASSLGPRTGELFF. In DNA, the CDR3 is TGTGCCAGCAGTTTGGGTCCCCGCACCGGGGAGCTGTTTTTT.